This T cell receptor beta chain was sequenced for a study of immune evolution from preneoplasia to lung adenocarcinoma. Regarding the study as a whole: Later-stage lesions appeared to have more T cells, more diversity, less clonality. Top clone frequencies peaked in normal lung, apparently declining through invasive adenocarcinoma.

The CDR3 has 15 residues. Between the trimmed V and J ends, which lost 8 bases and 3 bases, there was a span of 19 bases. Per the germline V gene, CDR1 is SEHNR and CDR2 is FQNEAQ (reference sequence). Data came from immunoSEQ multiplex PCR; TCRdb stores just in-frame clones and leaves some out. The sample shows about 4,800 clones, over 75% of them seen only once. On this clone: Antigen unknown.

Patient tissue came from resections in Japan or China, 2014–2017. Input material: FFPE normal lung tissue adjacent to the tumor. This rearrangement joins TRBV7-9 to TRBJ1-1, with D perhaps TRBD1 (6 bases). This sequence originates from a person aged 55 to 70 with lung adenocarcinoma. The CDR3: CASLEVQGGYTEAFF. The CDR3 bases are TGTGCCAGCCTCGAGGTACAGGGAGGATACACTGAAGCTTTCTTT.